This T cell receptor (beta chain) was documented in a study of beta chain features in type 1 diabetes. The wider study: Analysis included more than 90 million sorted cells drawn from all samples.

The isolated RNA, all of it, was reverse transcribed, so expressed TCRB transcripts were what got sequenced. Clones were sequenced by immunoSEQ multiplex PCR, and TCRdb holds only the in-frame ones, with some missing. There are roughly 220,000 clones in the sample; approximately 16% occur only once, and approximately 0.087% lies in the top ten. General observations from the study: There was a possibility that cDNA sequencing over-represented cells with high TCR expression. In all four CD4+ subsets, TCRB CDR3 length was significantly, moderately reduced in type 1 diabetes. Relative to healthy donors, patients appeared to have naive, central memory and Treg TCRB repertoires that were more similar.

In this sample, this clone turned up a few times. What it binds is unknown. Compared with germline, one end of the junction differs, possibly owing to a read error. The CDR3 has 16 amino acids. Germline CDR1 reads ENHRY; CDR2 reads SYGVKD. Sequenced material: naive CD4+ T cells from blood. V is TRBV10-3 and J is TRBJ2-1, with 9 bases lining up with TRBD2. The TCR comes from a man aged 25-40 years with type 1 diabetes. The CDR3: CAVRPTSGRRVNEQFF. CDR3 nucleotides: TGTGCCGTCAGACCCACTAGCGGGCGAAGGGTCAATGAGCAGTTCTTC.